A single sample gave rise to the 18 T cell receptor beta chains below, sequenced in a study of Ad26.COV2.S vaccination and SARS-CoV-2 variants. Treatment noted: roughly 19 received Ad26.COV2.S at low or high dose, single or two shots; several received placebo; per-sample allocation not given. All samples were drawn on day 63, counting from the first vaccine or placebo injection. Sequencing was performed with immunoSEQ multiplex PCR; in TCRdb, only in-frame clones are kept and a portion is missing. The sample contains about 440,000 clones, around 90% of which appear only once. Specimen: peripheral blood, collected in a trial of Ad26.COV2.S vaccine versus placebo. These TCRs come from a person between 18 and 65 years old who received the Ad26.COV2.S COVID-19 vaccine or a placebo.

The chain has TRBV6-5 and TRBJ2-2, with D perhaps TRBD1 (6 bases). V lost 1 base, J lost 0 bases, and 9 bases lay in between. Germline V gives CDR1 MNHEY, CDR2 SVGAGI. The CDR3 runs to 16 residues. CDR3 protein: CASSYWAGANTGELFF. CDR3 sequence (DNA): TGTGCCAGCAGTTACTGGGCAGGGGCGAACACCGGGGAGCTGTTTTTT.

The J gene is TRBJ2-5, the V gene TRBV7-9; possibly TRBD2 for D (5 bases). Per the germline V gene, CDR1 is SEHNR and CDR2 is FQNEAQ (reference sequence). This CDR3 contains 14 residues. V was cut by 5 bases and J by 7 bases, with 17 bases left in between. This CDR3 is CASSPEGAEGTQYF. For the CDR3, the DNA is TGTGCCAGCAGCCCAGAGGGAGCCGAGGGGACCCAGTACTTC. The full variable domain, its missing parts supplied by reference TRBV7-9 and TRBJ2-5, is DTGVSQNPRHKITKRGQNVTFRCDPISEHNRLYWYRQTLGQGPEFLTYFQNEAQLEKSRLLSDRFSAERPKGSFSTLEIQRTEQGDSAMYLCASSPEGAEGTQYFGPGTRLLVL.

The chain is built from TRBV7-2 and TRBJ2-1; TRBD1 aligns across 11 bases. The CDR3 is 14 amino acids. V lost 8 bases, J lost 3 bases, and 3 bases stayed unmatched. The germline V gene encodes CDR1 SGHTA and CDR2 FQGNSA. The chain's CDR3 is CASEGTGGYNEQFF. The CDR3 nucleotides read TGTGCCAGCGAAGGGACAGGGGGCTACAATGAGCAGTTCTTC.

The rearrangement uses TRBV18 and TRBJ2-7; possibly TRBD2 for D (6 bases). Germline lookup yields CDR1 KGHSH and CDR2 LQKENI. This CDR3 has 17 amino acids. The ends were cut back, 5 bases at V and 1 base at J, with 21 bases in the middle. The DNA for the CDR3 is TGTGCCAGCTCAGGGAAAACCGGGGGTCCCCGTTCCTACGAGCAGTACTTC. Amino acids: CASSGKTGGPRSYEQYF.

The chain joins TRBV3-1 (or the pseudogene TRBV3-2) to TRBJ1-5; 7 nucleotides match TRBD1. The germline gives CDR1 LGHDT, CDR2 YNNKEL (reference sequence). The CDR3 contains 14 residues. V trimming: 4 bases; J trimming: 3 bases; junction bases outside the gene matches: 3. The CDR3 sequence: CASSRGTVNQPQHF. In DNA form, the CDR3 reads TGTGCCAGCAGCCGAGGGACAGTCAATCAGCCCCAGCATTTT.

The rearrangement links TRBV30 to TRBJ1-6, with D unresolved. Germline V gives CDR1 GTSNPN, CDR2 SVGIG (reference sequence). The length of the CDR3 is 14 residues. V dropped 7 bases and J dropped 0 bases, with 10 bases sitting between them. CDR3 bases: TGTGCCTATGACCTGAGCTCCTATAATTCACCCCTCCACTTT. Its protein product is CAYDLSSYNSPLHF.

The chain recombines TRBV7-3 with TRBJ2-5; TRBD2 matches 9 bases. With V trimmed by 6 bases and J by 3 bases, 11 bases remained unmatched. The germline gives CDR1 SGHTA, CDR2 FQGTGA. The CDR3 runs to 16 residues. CDR3 bases: TGTGCCAGCAGTTCTCCGGGGCGGGAGGGTAAAGAGACCCAGTACTTC. This encodes CASSSPGREGKETQYF.

The rearrangement joins TRBV30 to TRBJ2-2; D uncertain. The germline V and J ends were trimmed by 2 bases and 5 bases, with 6 bases remaining between them. From germline, CDR1 is GTSNPN and CDR2 SVGIG (reference sequence). The CDR3 length is 12 residues. The CDR3 here is CAWSRRTGELFF. CDR3 bases: TGTGCCTGGAGTAGGCGAACCGGGGAGCTGTTTTTT.

The chain has TRBV5-1 and TRBJ2-7; no definite D call. The CDR3 is made up of 17 amino acids. V lost 4 bases and J 4 bases, leaving 24 bases between the germline ends. Germline CDR1 SGHRS, CDR2 YFSETQ. CDR3: CASSPSLRQAQLYEQYF. CDR3 sequence (DNA): TGCGCCAGCAGCCCCTCCCTCCGGCAGGCCCAGCTTTACGAGCAGTACTTC. Looking up the rest from reference TRBV5-1 and TRBJ2-7 gives the full variable domain: KAGVTQTPRYLIKTRGQQVTLSCSPISGHRSVSWYQQTPGQGLQFLFEYFSETQRNKGNFPGRFSGRQFSNSRSEMNVSTLELGDSALYLCASSPSLRQAQLYEQYFGPGTRLTVT.

The chain couples TRBV30 to TRBJ2-6; 8 bases match TRBD1. The CDR3 is 17 amino acids. V lost 5 bases and J lost 0; bases outside the gene matches: 9. Germline loops: CDR1 GTSNPN, CDR2 SVGIG (reference sequence). Here the CDR3 reads CAWWTGLSLSGANVLTF. Written as DNA, the CDR3 is TGTGCCTGGTGGACAGGGCTATCTCTCTCTGGGGCCAACGTCCTGACTTTC.

This chain joins TRBV3-1 (or the pseudogene TRBV3-2) and TRBJ2-2, with TRBD2 as a possible D gene (5 bases). CDR1 and CDR2 (germline): LGHDT, YNNKEL (reference sequence). V gave up 1 base and J gave up 4 bases, with 22 bases separating them. CDR3 length: 19 residues. The CDR3 bases are TGTGCCAGCAGCCAAGGGGCCTTCTCCCTGTTTGCGGGCACCGGGGAGCTGTTTTTT. This encodes CASSQGAFSLFAGTGELFF.

CDR3 in amino acids: CAWSRGEGNTEAFF. The CDR3, as DNA: TGTGCCTGGAGTCGGGGAGAGGGGAACACTGAAGCTTTCTTT. The genes are TRBV30 and TRBJ1-1; no definite D call. Per germline, CDR1 GTSNPN and CDR2 SVGIG (reference sequence). This CDR3 contains 14 residues. V was trimmed by 2 bases and J by 1 base, leaving 11 bases between them.

This clone appeared once. The chain employs TRBV9 and TRBJ2-5, with 10 bases fitting TRBD1. CDR1 and CDR2 (germline): SGDLS, YYNGEE. The CDR3 totals 14 residues. The trim removed 3 bases at V and 5 bases at J, leaving 4 bases unmatched. CDR3 sequence reads: CASSAGQGEETQYF. CDR3 in DNA: TGTGCCAGCAGCGCAGGACAGGGGGAGGAGACCCAGTACTTC.

The CDR3 region has the DNA TGTGCCAGCAGCACCGGGACTATTCAGTTCTTC. Translation gives CASSTGTIQFF. This rearrangement joins TRBV14 to TRBJ2-1; TRBD2 matches 7 bases. This CDR3 region has 11 residues. J lost 13 bases, V lost 5 bases, and 5 bases had no gene match. Germline-derived CDR1 and CDR2 are SGHDN and FVKESK.

This rearrangement joins TRBV18 to TRBJ2-2; D is undetermined. V lost 6 bases to trimming and J lost 1 base, with 15 bases between them. Germline values: CDR1 KGHSH, CDR2 LQKENI. This CDR3 has 16 residues. The CDR3 DNA follows: TGTGCCAGCTCCCGTACCACTGCCAGGAACACCGGGGAGCTGTTTTTT. Its translation is CASSRTTARNTGELFF.

The chain joins TRBV2 to TRBJ2-7; D unclear. This CDR3 is built from 10 residues. Trimming shortened V by 5 bases and J by 9 bases, and 8 bases separated the two germline ends. Germline V gives CDR1 SNHLY, CDR2 FYNNEI. The DNA for the CDR3 is TGTGCCAGCAGTTCTACGAGGCAGTACTTC. Translated: CASSSTRQYF. Based on the CDR3 plus reference TRBV2 and TRBJ2-7, the full variable domain is EPEVTQTPSHQVTQMGQEVILRCVPISNHLYFYWYRQILGQKVEFLVSFYNNEISEKSEIFDDQFSVERPDGSNFTLKIRSTKLEDSAMYFCASSSTRQYFGPGTRLTVT.

This chain joins TRBV10-2 and TRBJ1-6, with D uncertain. Per germline, CDR1 WSHSY and CDR2 SAAADI. The CDR3 loop spans 15 amino acids. V was clipped by 8 bases and J by 0 bases, with 11 bases between them. CDR3 DNA sequence: TGCGCCAGCGGGAGGGTTAGCTCCTATAATTCACCCCTCCACTTT. This sequence encodes CASGRVSSYNSPLHF.

The rearrangement joins TRBV12-3 or TRBV12-4 to TRBJ2-1; unclear D gene. V was shortened by 2 bases and J by 6 bases, with 8 bases between the two germline ends. The CDR3 has 13 residues. The CDR3 here is CASSLLMANEQFF. CDR3 nucleotides: TGTGCCAGCAGTTTATTAATGGCCAATGAGCAGTTCTTC.